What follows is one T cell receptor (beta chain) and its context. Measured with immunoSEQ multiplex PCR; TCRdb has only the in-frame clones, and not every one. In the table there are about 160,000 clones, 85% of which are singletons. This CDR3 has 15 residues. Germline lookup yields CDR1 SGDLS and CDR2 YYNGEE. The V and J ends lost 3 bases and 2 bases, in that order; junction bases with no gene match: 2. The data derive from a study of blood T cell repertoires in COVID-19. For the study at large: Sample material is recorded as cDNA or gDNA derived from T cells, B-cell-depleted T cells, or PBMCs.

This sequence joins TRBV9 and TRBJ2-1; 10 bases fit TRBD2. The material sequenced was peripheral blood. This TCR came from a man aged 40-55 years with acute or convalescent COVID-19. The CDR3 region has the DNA TGTGCCAGCAGCGAGGGACTAGCGACCTACAATGAGCAGTTCTTC. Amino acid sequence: CASSEGLATYNEQFF.